This T cell receptor (beta chain) was recorded in a study of cytomegalovirus exposure and HLA in healthy donors. This PCR relied on a set of 60 Vbeta primers and 13 Jbeta primers. Some clones are missing from TCRdb's copy, which holds only in-frame ones; the method was immunoSEQ multiplex PCR. In the table there are 100,000 to 150,000 clones, around 78% of which are singletons. Study-level findings and limits: Earlier results showed most TCR beta V segments being productive about 87% or about 30% of the time. The majority of CMV-associated TCR beta chains were reported as apparently HLA-restricted in a later analysis.

This clone was observed a single time. Its specificity is not known. Trimming removed 2 bases from V and 4 bases from J; junction bases left unmatched: 9. CDR1 and CDR2 (germline): GTSNPN, SVGIG (reference sequence). This CDR3 contains 15 residues. Sequenced material: PBMCs. The V gene is TRBV30, the J gene TRBJ1-2, with 8 bases identical to TRBD1. The clonotype originates from a man aged 18 to 29 in good health and CMV-seropositive. CDR3 amino acids: CAWSRQGRGLYGYTF. The CDR3 coding sequence is TGTGCCTGGAGTCGACAGGGGAGGGGACTCTATGGCTACACCTTC. The variable domain in full, completed from reference TRBV30 and TRBJ1-2, reads SQTIHQWPATLVQPVGSPLSLECTVEGTSNPNLYWYRQAAGRGLQLLFYSVGIGQISSEVPQNLSASRPQDRQFILSSKKLLLSDSGFYLCAWSRQGRGLYGYTFGSGTRLTVV.